This passage covers 15 T cell receptor beta chains from one sample sequenced in a study of tumor-infiltrating lymphocytes in primary liver carcinoma. RNA isolated from unsorted whole blood supplied the blood RNA, with germline DNA also extracted. From approximately 0.5 ug of total RNA, TCR beta-specific cDNA was reverse-transcribed using a constant-region primer. Three nested multiplex PCR rounds of slightly modified ARM-PCR generated TCR beta libraries. For roughly 10 cycles apiece, the opening two PCR rounds ran with TRBV1-TRBV30 forward primers and a C-beta reverse primer. In TCRdb, the multiplex PCR reads were re-called with MiXCR into one record per CDR3 protein. Seen here are about 200,000 distinct CDR3 sequences, approximately 64% observed once, and the top ten hold around 7.1%. Sequenced input: peripheral blood. These receptors all stem from a woman aged 55-70 years with primary liver carcinoma and hepatitis B virus infection.

A few counts support this clonotype. The chain combines TRBV11-2 with TRBJ2-1; TRBD1 might be the D (6 bases). This CDR3 comprises 15 residues. Germline loops: CDR1 SGHAT, CDR2 FQNNGV. The ends were cut back, 6 bases at V and 8 bases at J, with 20 bases in the middle. CDR3 DNA: TGTGCCAGCAGTACCACTGGGGGCTTGTCCTATGAGCAGTTCTTC. This sequence encodes CASSTTGGLSYEQFF.

This clonotype has ten or more counts. This rearrangement joins TRBV10-3 to TRBJ2-3; possibly TRBD2 for D (5 bases). CDR3 length: 16 amino acids. Trimming cost V 3 bases and J 0 bases, with 13 bases left between them. Germline V gene lookup returns CDR1 ENHRY and CDR2 SYGVKD. The CDR3 sequence: CAISDTRPPSTDTQYF. The DNA for the CDR3 is TGTGCCATCAGTGACACTAGGCCACCTAGCACAGATACGCAGTATTTT.

This clonotype showed up just once. A much larger clone sits a single nucleotide away, making a read error possible. V is TRBV28 and J is TRBJ1-1; D not certain. The CDR3 spans 15 residues. The germline gives CDR1 MDHEN, CDR2 SYDVKM. The CDR3 DNA reads TGTGTCAGCAGTCCGCTGACTCTTCTGGGCACTGAAGCTTTCTTT. It is translated as CVSSPLTLLGTEAFF. Combining the CDR3 with reference TRBV28 and TRBJ1-1 gives the whole variable domain DVKVTQSSRYLVKRTGEKVFLECVQDMDHENMFWYRQDPGLGLRLIYFSYDVKMKEKGDIPEGYSVSREKKERFSLILESASTNQTSMYLCVSSPLTLLGTEAFFGQGTRLTVV.

Only one count was recorded for this clonotype. A read error is likely, as this CDR3 ends without the conserved phenylalanine or tryptophan. The gene calls are TRBV11-3 and TRBJ2-3; D may match TRBD1 or TRBD2 (5 bases each). Germline lookup yields CDR1 SGHNT and CDR2 YENEEA. This CDR3 has 14 residues. In DNA form, the CDR3 reads TGTGCCATCAGCTGGGGCACGGGAACAGATACGCAGTATTCT. Its translation: CAISWGTGTDTQYS.

This sequence joins TRBV28 and TRBJ2-4, with a tentative D call TRBD2 (6 bases). The CDR3 extends over 20 amino acids. The V gene's germline CDR1 is MDHEN and CDR2 SYDVKM. Deletions cut 5 bases from V and 2 bases from J, with 28 bases between. CDR3 DNA: TGTGCCAGCAGTCCCCTAGGCCAAACTAGCATCGTAGGGTCCAAAAACATTCAGTACTTC. The encoded protein is CASSPLGQTSIVGSKNIQYF.

Concerning this clonotype itself: The junction differs from germline at one of its ends, possibly a read error. The V and J genes are TRBV29-1 and TRBJ2-3, with D perhaps TRBD2 (5 bases). Germline assignment: CDR1 SQVTM and CDR2 ANQGSEA. This CDR3 is 14 amino acids long. The CDR3 nucleotides are TGTAGCGTTAATGGTGCGAGCGGCACAGATACGCAGTATTTT. This translates into CSVNGASGTDTQYF.

This clonotype has just a few counts. It may be a read error: a sequence one base away is much more abundant. The J gene is TRBJ2-7, the V gene TRBV29-1; weak D call: TRBD2 (5 bases). The CDR3 extends over 12 amino acids. Per germline, CDR1 SQVTM and CDR2 ANQGSEA. The V gene lost 5 bases and the J gene lost 0 bases, with 8 bases spanning the gap. The CDR3 DNA reads TGCAGCGTTCGGGGTAGCTCCTACGAGCAGTACTTC. Its protein product is CSVRGSSYEQYF.

On this clonotype itself: A much larger clone is a single base away; this may be a read error. The rearrangement uses TRBV28 and TRBJ2-7, with D hard to call. This CDR3 comprises 12 residues. Looked up from germline, CDR1 is MDHEN and CDR2 is SYDVKM. V was pared by 1 base and J by 6 bases, with 7 bases between. CDR3 protein: CASSLYMAEQYF. The CDR3 DNA sequence: TGTGCCAGCAGTTTATACATGGCCGAGCAGTACTTC.

The chain employs TRBV7-6 and TRBJ2-3; the match to TRBD2 covers 8 bases. J gave up 6 bases and V 0 bases, and 14 bases lay outside the gene matches. CDR1 and CDR2 from the germline V gene are SGHVS and FNYEAQ. This CDR3 region has 18 residues. CDR3: CASSLASQRETQGDTQYF. The CDR3 DNA is TGTGCCAGCAGCTTAGCGTCTCAGCGGGAGACTCAGGGGGATACGCAGTATTTT.

This clonotype has only a few counts. A read error may be the cause here, since a much bigger clone is one base away. This chain uses TRBV29-1 with TRBJ2-1, with a tentative D call TRBD1 (6 bases). Looked up from germline, CDR1 is SQVTM and CDR2 is ANQGSEA. The CDR3 sequence is 13 residues long. The CDR3 here is CSVQGNSYNEQFF. The CDR3 nucleotides are TGCAGTGTTCAGGGGAACTCCTACAATGAGCAGTTCTTC.

As regards this clonotype: An end of the junction does not agree with germline; a read error may underlie this. The J gene is TRBJ2-7, the V gene TRBV11-2; 14 nucleotides agree with TRBD2. This CDR3 is 14 amino acids long. Germline values: CDR1 SGHAT, CDR2 FQNNGV. The CDR3 sequence is CARSKGLAGGEQYF. The CDR3 DNA is TGTGCCCGCAGCAAAGGACTAGCGGGAGGCGAGCAATACTTC. Drawing the rest from reference TRBV11-2 and TRBJ2-7, the complete variable domain is EAGVAQSPRYKIIEKRQSVAFWCNPISGHATLYWYQQILGQGPKLLIQFQNNGVVDDSQLPKDRFSAERLKGVDSTLKIQPAKLEDSAVYLCARSKGLAGGEQYFGPGTRLTVT.

On this clonotype: A much larger clone sits a single nucleotide away, making a read error possible. The chain couples TRBV5-5 to TRBJ1-2; D gene unclear. The CDR3 spans 15 residues. From germline, CDR1 is SGHKS and CDR2 YYEKEE (reference sequence). CDR3 in DNA: TGTGCCAGCAGCTTGGCGTGGGCTCAGGACTATGACTACACCTTC. Protein: CASSLAWAQDYDYTF.

In its sample, this clonotype was seen a few times. The V gene is TRBV28, the J gene TRBJ2-2; 7 nucleotides align to TRBD1. The CDR3 loop spans 14 amino acids. Looked up from germline, CDR1 is MDHEN and CDR2 is SYDVKM. V shed 7 bases and J 4 bases; nucleotides not matched to a gene: 6. The CDR3 coding sequence is TGTGCCAGCAAATGGGACAGACGCACCGGGGAGCTGTTTTTT. It yields the protein CASKWDRRTGELFF.

This clonotype was seen a few times. V is TRBV12-3 or TRBV12-4 and J is TRBJ2-5; D remains unclear. This CDR3 contains 14 residues. The V end was cut by 1 base, the J end by 3 bases, with 9 bases between. The CDR3 protein is CASSLDGSKETQYF. The CDR3 region has the DNA TGTGCCAGCAGTTTAGACGGCAGTAAAGAGACCCAGTACTTC.

Remarks on this clonotype: Sequence at one end of the junction differs from germline and may be a read error. The rearrangement joins TRBV4-2 to TRBJ2-2; weak D call: TRBD2 (5 bases). Germline V CDR1 and CDR2: LGHNA, YNFKEQ. This CDR3 spans 15 amino acids. The DNA for the CDR3 is TGTGCCAGCAGCCAAGTTGTAGCAGCCACCTGGGAGCTTTTTTTT. Protein product: CASSQVVAATWELFF.